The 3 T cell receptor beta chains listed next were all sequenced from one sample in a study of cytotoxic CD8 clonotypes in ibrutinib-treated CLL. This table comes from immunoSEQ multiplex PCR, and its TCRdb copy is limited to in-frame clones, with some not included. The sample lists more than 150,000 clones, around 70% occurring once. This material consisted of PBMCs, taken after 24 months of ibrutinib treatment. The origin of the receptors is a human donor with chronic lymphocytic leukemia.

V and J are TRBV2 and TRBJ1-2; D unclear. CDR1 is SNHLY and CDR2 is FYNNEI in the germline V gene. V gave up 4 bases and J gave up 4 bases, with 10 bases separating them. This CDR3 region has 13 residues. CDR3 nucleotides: TGTGCCAGCAGTGTCCGGGAGATCTATGGCTACACCTTC. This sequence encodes CASSVREIYGYTF.

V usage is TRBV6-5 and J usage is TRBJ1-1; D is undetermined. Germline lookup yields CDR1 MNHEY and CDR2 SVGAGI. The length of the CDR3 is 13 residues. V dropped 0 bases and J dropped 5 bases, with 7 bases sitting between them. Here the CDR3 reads CASSYSTVTEAFF. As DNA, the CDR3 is TGTGCCAGCAGTTACTCAACGGTAACTGAAGCTTTCTTT.

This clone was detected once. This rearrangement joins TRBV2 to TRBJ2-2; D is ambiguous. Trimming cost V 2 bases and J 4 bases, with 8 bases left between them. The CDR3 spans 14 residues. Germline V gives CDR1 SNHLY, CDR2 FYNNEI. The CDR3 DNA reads TGTGCCAGCAGTGAAATCCGAGGCACCGGGGAGCTGTTTTTT. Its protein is CASSEIRGTGELFF. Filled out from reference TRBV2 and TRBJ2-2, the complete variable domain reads EPEVTQTPSHQVTQMGQEVILRCVPISNHLYFYWYRQILGQKVEFLVSFYNNEISEKSEIFDDQFSVERPDGSNFTLKIRSTKLEDSAMYFCASSEIRGTGELFFGEGSRLTVL.